This T cell receptor beta chain was recorded in a study of cytomegalovirus exposure and HLA in healthy donors. In the PCR, 60 Vbeta and 13 Jbeta primers were used. The method was immunoSEQ multiplex PCR; TCRdb's version includes in-frame clones alone and lacks a portion of them. The data hold approximately 120,000 clones, with around 85% observed a single time. Trimming cost V 3 bases and J 8 bases; bases outside gene matches: 11. Germline CDR1 reads MDHEN; CDR2 reads SYDVKM. The CDR3 extends over 17 amino acids. This TCR was sampled from a woman in her 30s in good health and CMV-seropositive. The chain uses TRBV28 and TRBJ1-4, with 11 bases lining up with TRBD1. The sequenced sample was PBMCs. CDR3 residues: CASSLGTGTGGREKLFF. The DNA for the CDR3 is TGTGCCAGCAGTTTGGGCACCGGGACAGGGGGGAGAGAAAAACTGTTTTTT.